This is a list of T cell receptor beta chains from one sample in a study of T cell responses to AZD1222 COVID-19 vaccine. Clones were sequenced by immunoSEQ multiplex PCR, and TCRdb holds only the in-frame ones, with some missing. Here the sample spans approximately 160,000 clones, under 95% being singletons. The input for sequencing was peripheral blood, taken 28 days after the second AZD1222 dose. All receptors come from an adult who received the AZD1222 COVID-19 vaccine. CDR3s include the opening cysteine and the closing phenylalanine or tryptophan. Fields, in order: J gene, V gene, CDR3 protein.

>TRBJ1-1|TRBV3-1/TRBV3-2
CASSPRTGGTEAFF
>TRBJ1-2|TRBV3-1/TRBV3-2
CASSLQENYGYTF
>TRBJ2-4|TRBV6-5
CASSLGLIAKNIQYF
>TRBJ2-5|TRBV3-1/TRBV3-2
CASTSSGGGETQYF
>TRBJ1-1|TRBV14
CASSSPGQGWVAFF
>TRBJ2-5|TRBV6-5
CASSYSFRGGAETQYF
>TRBJ1-1|TRBV5-1
CASSLGGVGNTEAFF
>TRBJ1-6|TRBV7-9
CASSSKGFNYNSPLHF
>TRBJ1-1|TRBV19
CASSTALAGTGYGAFF
>TRBJ1-3|TRBV29-1
CSGGQGAGNTIYF
>TRBJ1-4|TRBV30
CAWSVSGASEKLFF